This T cell receptor beta chain was captured in a study of breast tumors, draining lymph nodes, adjacent tissues. The study's findings and limits: Compared with lymph nodes, tumors were less diverse; compared with nontumor tissue, more. Findings are consistent with lymph node origin and intratumoral expansion of most tumor T cells. Tumor and nontumor repertoires were significantly more similar in luminal-like than in basal-like breast cancer.

Samples came from axillary lymph nodes draining the breast cancer. MiXCR was run by TCRdb on the multiplex PCR reads, yielding one entry per CDR3 protein. The profile covers 270,000 or so distinct CDR3 sequences, with around 31% appearing a single time and 0.85% to 1.3% taken by the ten largest. This clonotype appeared many times. Its target is not known. The specimen was axillary lymph node tissue. This TCR was recovered from a female donor with breast cancer. Some clones in this sample may be carry-over from other donors' samples.

This chain's CDR3 is CASSLAPGEQFF. The DNA for the CDR3 is TGTGCCAGCAGCTTAGCGCCCGGTGAGCAGTTCTTC. The rearrangement uses TRBV7-9 and TRBJ2-1; D is undetermined. The CDR3 runs 12 residues. V was clipped by 0 bases and J by 9 bases, with 6 bases between them. Germline V gene sequence: CDR1 SEHNR, CDR2 FQNEAQ (reference sequence).